This passage covers 27 T cell receptor beta chains from one sample sequenced in a study of blood T cell repertoires in COVID-19. Using immunoSEQ multiplex PCR, the repertoire was profiled, and TCRdb retains in-frame clones only, with some absent. The repertoire has around 200,000 clones, less than 85% of them found once; the top ten carry about 17%. Input material: PBMCs or T cells enriched from blood (not recorded which). These receptors all stem from a man aged 35 to 55 who had recovered from COVID-19.

The J gene is TRBJ2-7, the V gene TRBV27; TRBD1 might be the D (6 bases). The CDR3 has 14 amino acids. V was trimmed by 0 bases and J by 6 bases, leaving 12 bases between them. CDR1 and CDR2 from the germline V gene are MNHEY and SMNVEV (reference sequence). CDR3 DNA: TGTGCCAGCAGTTTATCGGGACACCGGGCCGAGCAGTACTTC. Translated: CASSLSGHRAEQYF.

This clone was seen a few times. V gene TRBV28 combines with J gene TRBJ2-2; D is perhaps TRBD1 (6 bases). Germline V lookup: CDR1 MDHEN, CDR2 SYDVKM. The CDR3 has 16 residues. V lost 6 bases to trimming and J lost 2 bases, with 16 bases between them. The CDR3 loop reads CASSSNRVSNTGELFF. The CDR3 bases are TGTGCCAGCAGCTCGAACAGGGTATCAAACACCGGGGAGCTGTTTTTT.

The chain combines TRBV19 with TRBJ1-1; possibly TRBD1 for D (6 bases). The V gene lost 1 base and the J gene lost 4 bases, with 16 bases spanning the gap. Per the germline V gene, CDR1 is LNHDA and CDR2 is SQIVND (reference sequence). The CDR3 contains 16 residues. The CDR3 is CASSIVQGSPATEAFF. CDR3 sequence (DNA): TGTGCCAGTAGTATAGTCCAGGGGAGCCCTGCCACTGAAGCTTTCTTT.

The chain links TRBV30 to TRBJ2-7; D unresolved. The CDR3 has 13 residues. Germline CDR1 is GTSNPN and CDR2 is SVGIG (reference sequence). Trimming removed 1 base at V and 3 bases at J, with 10 bases between. Here the CDR3 reads CAWSAQFGYEQYF. In DNA form, the CDR3 reads TGTGCCTGGAGTGCACAGTTTGGCTACGAGCAGTACTTC.

The V and J genes are TRBV20-1 and TRBJ2-1; 7 bases fit TRBD1. With 6 bases clipped from V and 9 bases from J, the junction kept 11 bases outside the gene matches. The CDR3 contains 13 residues. Germline values: CDR1 DFQATT, CDR2 SNEGSKA (reference sequence). The CDR3 nucleotides are TGCAGTGCCAGTACAGGGGAAGGCTTTGAGCAGTTCTTC. As protein: CSASTGEGFEQFF.

The rearrangement links TRBV19 to TRBJ2-5; 7 nucleotides agree with TRBD2. The CDR3 totals 15 residues. Per germline, CDR1 LNHDA and CDR2 SQIVND (reference sequence). The V and J ends lost 5 bases and 1 base, in that order; junction bases with no gene match: 7. In DNA form, the CDR3 reads TGTGCCAGTAGTTCTGTCCTAGCGGTCCAAGAGACCCAGTACTTC. It yields the protein CASSSVLAVQETQYF. Full variable domain (missing parts from reference TRBV19 and TRBJ2-5): DGGITQSPKYLFRKEGQNVTLSCEQNLNHDAMYWYRQDPGQGLRLIYYSQIVNDFQKGDIAEGYSVSREKKESFPLTVTSAQKNPTAFYLCASSSVLAVQETQYFGPGTRLLVL.

V usage is TRBV5-1 and J usage is TRBJ2-7; unclear D gene. V was pared by 1 base and J by 1 base, with 18 bases between. Germline loops: CDR1 SGHRS, CDR2 YFSETQ. The CDR3 is made up of 17 amino acids. CDR3 DNA: TGCGCCAGCAGCTTGAGTTTGGTCCAGCGAACATCCTACGAGCAGTACTTC. The encoded protein is CASSLSLVQRTSYEQYF.

The rearrangement uses TRBV5-1 and TRBJ1-1; possible D gene TRBD1, 5 bases. The CDR3 is 15 amino acids. The V gene lost 0 bases and the J gene lost 2 bases, with 11 bases spanning the gap. Germline V CDR1 and CDR2: SGHRS, YFSETQ. The CDR3 protein is CASSLAAGVNTEAFF. The CDR3 DNA reads as TGCGCCAGCAGCTTGGCTGCGGGGGTTAACACTGAAGCTTTCTTT.

The J gene is TRBJ2-1, the V gene TRBV11-3; 14 bases align to TRBD2. This CDR3 spans 20 amino acids. The ends lost 3 bases at V and 6 bases at J; junction bases unmatched: 16. Germline lookup yields CDR1 SGHNT and CDR2 YENEEA. DNA of the CDR3: TGTGCCAGCAGCTTCCCCAGTGGGGGGGGACTAGCGGGAGTCGGCAATGAGCAGTTCTTC. It codes for CASSFPSGGGLAGVGNEQFF.

This sequence joins TRBV7-2 and TRBJ2-5; weak D call: TRBD2 (6 bases). Germline V gene data show CDR1 as SGHTA and CDR2 as FQGNSA. The CDR3 is 14 residues long. V lost 0 bases and J 2 bases, leaving 7 bases between the germline ends. The CDR3 sequence is CASSLAGGQETQYF. For the CDR3, the DNA is TGTGCCAGCAGCTTAGCGGGAGGTCAAGAGACCCAGTACTTC.

This clone was seen just once. This chain connects TRBV30 to TRBJ2-7, with a possible D match to TRBD2 (5 bases). The CDR3 contains 12 residues. The germline V gene has CDR1 GTSNPN and CDR2 SVGIG (reference sequence). Trimming left V 2 bases short and J 1 base short, with 6 bases between. As DNA, the CDR3 is TGTGCCTGGAGTTGGGAGTCCTACGAGCAGTACTTC. Translation: CAWSWESYEQYF.

The CDR3 DNA reads TGTGCCAGCAGTTCCGACAGGTCAACCTACGAGCAGTACTTC. Translation gives CASSSDRSTYEQYF. The chain is built from TRBV5-5 and TRBJ2-7; D may be TRBD1 (6 bases). Deletions cut 5 bases from V and 2 bases from J, with 14 bases between. This CDR3 has 14 amino acids. Germline V gene sequence: CDR1 SGHKS, CDR2 YYEKEE (reference sequence). Combining the CDR3 with reference TRBV5-5 and TRBJ2-7 gives the whole variable domain DAGVTQSPTHLIKTRGQQVTLRCSPISGHKSVSWYQQVLGQGPQFIFQYYEKEERGRGNFPDRFSARQFPNYSSELNVNALLLGDSALYLCASSSDRSTYEQYFGPGTRLTVT.

V and J are TRBV24-1 and TRBJ2-1; 10 bases agree with TRBD1. The CDR3 loop spans 16 amino acids. CDR1 KGHDR and CDR2 SFDVKD come from the germline V gene. V gave up 3 bases and J gave up 7 bases; unmatched junction bases: 8. As DNA, the CDR3 is TGTGCCACCAGTGATCGACAGGGGGCGAGTAGAAATGAGCAGTTCTTC. It is translated as CATSDRQGASRNEQFF.

The chain couples TRBV3-1 (or the pseudogene TRBV3-2) to TRBJ1-2; 10 bases align to TRBD1. Germline V gene data show CDR1 as LGHDT and CDR2 as YNNKEL (reference sequence). This CDR3 has 15 amino acids. V dropped 0 bases and J dropped 4; count of bases not matched to a gene: 2. DNA of the CDR3: TGTGCCAGCAGCCAAGATGGGACAGGGGCCTATGGCTACACCTTC. This codes for CASSQDGTGAYGYTF.

The V and J genes are TRBV19 and TRBJ2-7, with D perhaps TRBD1 (7 bases). Germline CDR1 reads LNHDA; CDR2 reads SQIVND (reference sequence). Trimming removed 6 bases at V and 6 bases at J, with 15 bases between. CDR3 length: 13 residues. The CDR3 region has the DNA TGTGCCAGTAGCCAGGACAGGCGGGGCGAGCAGTACTTC. Translated, it gives CASSQDRRGEQYF.

The V and J genes are TRBV9 and TRBJ1-5, with unresolved D. V lost 0 bases, J lost 7 bases, and 8 bases lay in between. The germline V gene encodes CDR1 SGDLS and CDR2 YYNGEE. This CDR3 contains 13 residues. CDR3 loop: CASSVDANQPQHF. CDR3 nucleotides: TGTGCCAGCAGCGTAGACGCTAACCAGCCCCAGCATTTT.

The genes are TRBV1 and TRBJ2-1; the DNA was not used to check the table's D call, TRBD2. TRBV1 is shown as a pseudogene. The CDR3 contains 16 residues. CDR3 nucleotides: TGCACCAGCAGGCAAAAGAGAGCGGGACCCCACAATGAGCAGTTCTTC. It yields the protein CTSRQKRAGPHNEQFF.

The J gene is TRBJ2-1, the V gene TRBV7-2, with no clear D. The germline V gene has CDR1 SGHTA and CDR2 FQGNSA. This CDR3 region has 14 residues. V was cut by 1 base and J by 9 bases, with 13 bases left in between. DNA for the CDR3: TGTGCCAGCAGCTTAGACAATATACCACCTGAGCAGTTCTTC. This sequence encodes CASSLDNIPPEQFF.

This clone was observed a single time. V is TRBV28 and J is TRBJ2-7, with a weak D call TRBD1 (6 bases). This CDR3 region has 15 residues. Trimming left V 2 bases short and J 5 bases short, with 16 bases between. From germline, CDR1 is MDHEN and CDR2 SYDVKM. The CDR3 DNA is TGTGCCAGCAGTTTACGCAGGGGTAATAGCAACGAGCAGTACTTC. This codes for CASSLRRGNSNEQYF.

The chain is built from TRBV11-3 and TRBJ1-3; D is unclear. V lost 5 bases, J lost 0 bases, and 23 bases lay in between. Germline lookup yields CDR1 SGHNT and CDR2 YENEEA. CDR3 length equals 19 residues. The CDR3 region is CASSPEASGRLDSGNTIYF. The CDR3 DNA follows: TGTGCCAGCAGCCCAGAGGCGTCAGGACGACTAGACTCTGGAAACACCATATATTTT. The entire variable domain, with the rest obtained from reference TRBV11-3 and TRBJ1-3, is as follows: EAGVVQSPRYKIIEKKQPVAFWCNPISGHNTLYWYLQNLGQGPELLIRYENEEAVDDSQLPKDRFSAERLKGVDSTLKIQPAELGDSAVYLCASSPEASGRLDSGNTIYFGEGSWLTVV.

The chain combines TRBV2 with TRBJ2-1; TRBD1 agrees at 9 bases. CDR3 size: 14 residues. Germline loops: CDR1 SNHLY, CDR2 FYNNEI. V trimming: 7 bases; J trimming: 8 bases; junction bases outside the gene matches: 9. DNA for the CDR3: TGTGCCAGCACCGGACAGGGGCGTTTCGATGAGCAGTTCTTC. This translates into CASTGQGRFDEQFF. Variable domain in full (rest from reference TRBV2 and TRBJ2-1): EPEVTQTPSHQVTQMGQEVILRCVPISNHLYFYWYRQILGQKVEFLVSFYNNEISEKSEIFDDQFSVERPDGSNFTLKIRSTKLEDSAMYFCASTGQGRFDEQFFGPGTRLTVL.

The V gene is TRBV19, the J gene TRBJ1-5, with D possibly TRBD1 on 6 matching bases. Germline V gene sequence: CDR1 LNHDA, CDR2 SQIVND (reference sequence). The CDR3 is 13 amino acids. V was clipped by 5 bases and J by 4 bases, with 9 bases between them. CDR3 residues: CASSDRINQPQHF. The CDR3 DNA follows: TGTGCCAGTAGTGACAGGATTAATCAGCCCCAGCATTTT.

The count of this clone is one. The chain is built from TRBV2 and TRBJ1-4; D is perhaps TRBD1 (6 bases). The germline V gene has CDR1 SNHLY and CDR2 FYNNEI. V gave up 3 bases and J gave up 8 bases, with 13 bases separating them. The CDR3 has 14 amino acids. The CDR3 DNA sequence: TGTGCCAGCAGTGAGACGGGGGGCGGCGAAAAACTGTTTTTT. This gives the protein CASSETGGGEKLFF.

With regard to this clone: Other DNA sequences in this sample translate to the same CDR3. The rearrangement joins TRBV5-5 to TRBJ1-5; 10 bases match TRBD1. The CDR3 length is 15 residues. Germline V lookup: CDR1 SGHKS, CDR2 YYEKEE (reference sequence). Losses at the gene ends were 2 bases for V and 7 bases for J; bases not matched to a gene: 6. This CDR3 is CASSLDRGPGQPQHF. The CDR3 region has the DNA TGTGCCAGCAGCTTAGACAGGGGGCCGGGGCAGCCCCAGCATTTT.

The CDR3 DNA reads TGTGCCAGCAGTTCTGCGCTGACTTACGAGCAGTACTTC. It yields the protein CASSSALTYEQYF. J is TRBJ2-7 and V is TRBV12-3 or TRBV12-4; D gene uncertain. The V end lost 4 bases, the J end lost 4 bases, and 11 bases lay between the germline ends. This CDR3 contains 13 residues.

The chain links TRBV3-1 (or the pseudogene TRBV3-2) to TRBJ2-7, with no clear D. The CDR3 loop spans 12 amino acids. V lost 2 bases and J lost 2, with 4 bases in between. Germline CDR1 and CDR2: LGHDT and YNNKEL (reference sequence). The CDR3 nucleotides are TGTGCCAGCAGCCAATTAGCCTACGAGCAGTACTTC. It yields the protein CASSQLAYEQYF.

The genes are TRBV9 and TRBJ2-1; TRBD2 matches at 7 bases. Germline V gene sequence: CDR1 SGDLS, CDR2 YYNGEE. The CDR3 covers 15 residues. The trim removed 2 bases at V and 0 bases at J, leaving 2 bases unmatched. The CDR3 sequence: CASSVGTISYNEQFF. CDR3 in DNA: TGTGCCAGCAGCGTCGGGACTATCTCCTACAATGAGCAGTTCTTC.